The present T cell receptor (beta chain) was sequenced within a study of cytomegalovirus exposure and HLA in healthy donors. Points on this clone: Its specificity is unknown.

Study findings and constraints: Among immune exposure information, only CMV serostatus was available.

V shed 4 bases and J 10 bases; nucleotides not matched to a gene: 13. Germline V gene data show CDR1 as KGHSH and CDR2 as LQKENI. This CDR3 has 15 residues. The primer mix had 60 Vbeta and 13 Jbeta primers. Sequencing was performed with immunoSEQ multiplex PCR; in TCRdb, only in-frame clones are kept and a portion is missing. This table has 200,000 to 250,000 clones, around 77% appearing once. The sequence was obtained from a woman in her thirties in good health and CMV-seronegative. The sequencing sample was made of PBMCs. The rearrangement uses TRBV18 and TRBJ1-5; TRBD1 agrees at 7 bases. In nucleotides, the CDR3 is TGTGCCAGCTCACGGGAGATGACAGGGTCTGGTCCCCAGCATTTT. Its protein is CASSREMTGSGPQHF.